These T cell receptor beta chains were read from a single sample in a study of blood T cell repertoires in COVID-19. TCRdb's table, derived via immunoSEQ multiplex PCR, lists solely in-frame clones and lacks some. The sample has 430,000 or so clones, more than 75% seen once. The sequenced sample consisted of PBMCs or T cells enriched from blood (not recorded which). All receptors derive from a woman aged 40-49 years who had recovered from COVID-19. CDR3s include the opening cysteine and the closing phenylalanine or tryptophan. A D gene is named only where the DNA matches it firmly. Not every row has a clone size; where given, it reads once, few, many or a size class.

clone size | D gene | J gene | V gene | CDR3 DNA | CDR3 protein
NA | NA | TRBJ1-2 | TRBV9 | TGTGCCAGCAGCGTAGGCCGAGGATTAGATGGCTACACCTTC | CASSVGRGLDGYTF
few | TRBD1 | TRBJ1-6 | TRBV27 | TGTGCCAGCAGTTTGGGGACAGTGTATAATTCACCCCTCCACTTT | CASSLGTVYNSPLHF
NA | TRBD1 | TRBJ1-2 | TRBV25-1 | TGTGCCAGCAGTGACCGACTCTGGACAGGGCCTAACTATGGCTACACCTTC | CASSDRLWTGPNYGYTF
NA | NA | TRBJ1-1 | TRBV18 | TGTGCCAGCTCACCACTAGACAGCCCAACGGGGAACACTGAAGCTTTCTTT | CASSPLDSPTGNTEAFF
NA | NA | TRBJ2-1 | TRBV20-1 | TGCAGTGCTAAGAGGGCCTATGAGCAGTTCTTC | CSAKRAYEQFF
few | TRBD1 | TRBJ1-1 | TRBV7-9 | TGTGCCAGCAGCGTCGGACAGGGTAGCACTGAAGCTTTCTTT | CASSVGQGSTEAFF
NA | TRBD2 | TRBJ2-5 | TRBV5-1 | TGCGCCAGCAGCTCAATACAAGGACTAGTCACCGCGACCCAGTACTTC | CASSSIQGLVTATQYF
NA | TRBD2 | TRBJ2-7 | TRBV4-3 | TGCGCCAGCAGCCCCGATACTAGCGGCTACTCCTACGAGCAGTACTTC | CASSPDTSGYSYEQYF
NA | NA | TRBJ1-1 | TRBV29-1 | TGCAGCGTTCCAGGCCCCACTGAAGCTTTCTTT | CSVPGPTEAFF
NA | TRBD2 | TRBJ2-1 | TRBV6-2/TRBV6-3 | TGTGCCAGCACCCCTTGGACTAGCGGTCGTTCTGAGCAGTTCTTC | CASTPWTSGRSEQFF
NA | TRBD2 | TRBJ2-7 | TRBV6-5 | TGTGCCAGCAGGCGGATGGGACTAGGGACCTACGAGCAGTACTTC | CASRRMGLGTYEQYF
NA | TRBD1 | TRBJ1-1 | TRBV7-2 | TGTGCCAGCAGCTCACAGGGGGTCGACACTGAAGCTTTCTTT | CASSSQGVDTEAFF
NA | TRBD2 | TRBJ2-3 | TRBV7-2 | TGTGCCAGCAGCCCAGCGGGGACGACAGATACGCAGTATTTT | CASSPAGTTDTQYF
NA | NA | TRBJ2-5 | TRBV7-9 | TGTGCCAGCAGCTACTATAGCGGAGTCACGGAGACCCAGTACTTC | CASSYYSGVTETQYF
NA | NA | TRBJ2-5 | TRBV7-9 | TGTGCCAGCAGCTTAAGGGGGTTGGAGACCCAGTACTTC | CASSLRGLETQYF
once | TRBD1 | TRBJ1-2 | TRBV7-9 | TGTGCCAGCAGCTTATCGGGACAGAACTATGGCTACACCTTC | CASSLSGQNYGYTF
NA | NA | TRBJ2-5 | TRBV21-1 | TGTGCCAGCAGTCAAGGAGGAGGTCGAGAGACCCAGTACTTC | CASSQGGGRETQYF
once | NA | TRBJ2-3 | TRBV5-1 | TGCGCCAGCAGCTTTGAGCGAATCGGCACAGATACGCAGTATTTT | CASSFERIGTDTQYF
few | NA | TRBJ1-1 | TRBV10-3 | TGTGCCATCAGTTTCGGGGTTAGTGGATGGGGAACTGAAGCTTTCTTT | CAISFGVSGWGTEAFF
NA | NA | TRBJ1-6 | TRBV6-1 | TGTGCCAGCAGTGAGTGGGAGAATTCACCCCTCCACTTT | CASSEWENSPLHF
NA | NA | TRBJ1-2 | TRBV6-2/TRBV6-3 | TGTGCCAGCAGCCAACAGAATTATGGCTACACCTTC | CASSQQNYGYTF
NA | TRBD2 | TRBJ2-5 | TRBV11-3 | TGTGCCAGCAGCTCCGGGACTAGCGGGGATGAAGAGACCCAGTACTTC | CASSSGTSGDEETQYF
once | NA | TRBJ2-1 | TRBV19 | TGTGCCAGTAGTGCACCGGGACTCACCTCCATTGGGCAGTTCTTC | CASSAPGLTSIGQFF
few | NA | TRBJ2-3 | TRBV11-3 | TGTGCCAGCAGCTTAGGAGGCCGGGCAGATACGCAGTATTTT | CASSLGGRADTQYF
NA | NA | TRBJ1-3 | TRBV18 | TGTGCCAGCTCACACACTGTGACAGGTGGGGAGTCTGGAAACACCATATATTTT | CASSHTVTGGESGNTIYF
NA | TRBD1 | TRBJ1-2 | TRBV19 | TGTGCCAGTAGTCCTGACAGGGTTAACTATGGCTACACCTTC | CASSPDRVNYGYTF
NA | TRBD1 | TRBJ1-2 | TRBV3-1/TRBV3-2 | TGTGCCAGCAGGCAGGGGCGACAGGGTCATGGCTACACCTTC | CASRQGRQGHGYTF
many | NA | TRBJ1-2 | TRBV29-1 | TGCAGCGTTGAAGACCCCGGACAGAAAACCTTC | CSVEDPGQKTF
NA | NA | TRBJ1-5 | TRBV12-3/TRBV12-4 | TGTGCCAGCGCAGGCTCCGGCAATCAGCCCCAGCATTTT | CASAGSGNQPQHF
NA | NA | TRBJ1-1 | TRBV19 | TGTGCCAGTAGCTTAACAGCAAACACTGAAGCTTTCTTT | CASSLTANTEAFF
NA | TRBD1 | TRBJ1-2 | TRBV2 | TGTGCCAGCAGATTGGACAGGGGGCACGGCTACACCTTC | CASRLDRGHGYTF
NA | NA | TRBJ1-2 | TRBV27 | TGTGCCAGCAGCTTGGGGGCCAACTATGGCTACACCTTC | CASSLGANYGYTF
NA | NA | TRBJ1-2 | TRBV5-1 | TGCGCCAGCAGCTTCTGGAGGGGCGGCGCCGAAGGCTACACCTTC | CASSFWRGGAEGYTF
NA | NA | TRBJ2-1 | TRBV7-9 | TGTGCCAGCAGCTTAAAGAATATAGCCTACAATGAGCAGTTCTTC | CASSLKNIAYNEQFF
once | NA | TRBJ2-7 | TRBV5-6 | TGTGCCAGCAGCTTCCTCGACAGATCCTACGAGCAGTACTTC | CASSFLDRSYEQYF
NA | TRBD1 | TRBJ1-2 | TRBV6-2/TRBV6-3 | TGTGCCAGCAGCTCCCTAGGACAGGGCGGGAGCTATGGCTACACCTTC | CASSSLGQGGSYGYTF
NA | NA | TRBJ2-7 | TRBV19 | TGTGCCAGTAGTACTTCCCTCTCCTACGAGCAGTACTTC | CASSTSLSYEQYF
NA | NA | TRBJ2-1 | TRBV11-3 | TGTGCCAGCAGCTCCCAACTAGGGAATGAGCAGTTCTTC | CASSSQLGNEQFF
NA | TRBD1 | TRBJ1-2 | TRBV7-6 | TGTGCCAGCAGCCCCGGGACAGGGGCGTATTCGTATTATGGCTACACCTTC | CASSPGTGAYSYYGYTF
NA | TRBD2 | TRBJ2-1 | TRBV6-5 | TGTGCCAGCAGTTACTTTGAGCGGGAGGGTTACAATGAGCAGTTCTTC | CASSYFEREGYNEQFF
NA | TRBD1 | TRBJ1-3 | TRBV9 | TGTGCCAGCAGACCCACAGGGGAAGGAAACACCATATATTTT | CASRPTGEGNTIYF